The sequence of this T cell receptor (beta chain) was determined in a study of shared clonotypes between healthy human individuals. Study-wide results and limits: Incompleteness in sorted-subset sequencing, despite large depth, was shown by rarefaction. Some naive CD4 clonotypes, 5% to 5.5%, turned up in common across a handful of donors.

Details on this clone: Its antigen is currently unknown. The sample contains more than one DNA sequence encoding this CDR3.

The CDR3 contains 13 residues. V lost 4 bases, J lost 4 bases, and 10 bases lay in between. Germline CDR1 reads MNHEY; CDR2 reads SMNVEV (reference sequence). Cells designated naive CD8 were CD45RO-negative and were positively selected for CCR7, with terminally differentiated effector memory CD45RA+ cells excluded. Assay used: immunoSEQ multiplex PCR; TCRdb lists only in-frame clones, some missing. This sample yields around 2,100,000 clones, of which 85% to 95% are seen a single time; 0.9% to 1.5% belongs to the top ten. The sample taken for sequencing was naive CD8+ T cells sorted from blood. The chain carries TRBV27 and TRBJ1-2; the D gene is possibly TRBD1 (5 bases). This TCR was recovered from a man between 18 and 35 years old in good health. DNA for the CDR3: TGTGCCAGCAGTTATAGACAGAGCTATGGCTACACCTTC. Protein sequence: CASSYRQSYGYTF.